The 32 T cell receptor beta chains listed next were all sequenced from one sample in a study of cytomegalovirus exposure and HLA in healthy donors. It was with 60 Vbeta and 13 Jbeta primers that the PCR ran. This table comes from immunoSEQ multiplex PCR, and its TCRdb copy is limited to in-frame clones, with some not included. The sample yields some 93,000 clones, less than 80% seen once. Material for sequencing was PBMCs. Receptors originate from a boy between 5 and 17 years old in good health and CMV-seropositive.

The CDR3 is CASSFEGGNYGYTF. The CDR3 DNA reads TGTGCCAGCAGCTTCGAGGGTGGCAACTATGGCTACACCTTC. The rearrangement uses TRBV7-9 and TRBJ1-2; unclear D gene. The germline V gene encodes CDR1 SEHNR and CDR2 FQNEAQ (reference sequence). V gave up 3 bases and J gave up 2 bases, with 10 bases separating them. There are 14 residues in the CDR3.

V usage is TRBV4-3 and J usage is TRBJ2-5, with TRBD1 matching 8 bases. V dropped 3 bases and J dropped 3; count of bases not matched to a gene: 6. Germline V gene sequence: CDR1 LGHNA, CDR2 YSLEER. The CDR3 has 15 residues. CDR3 sequence (DNA): TGCGCCAGCAGCCAGTCCGCAGGGGGCGAAGAGACCCAGTACTTC. Its translation: CASSQSAGGEETQYF.

This chain joins TRBV5-4 and TRBJ1-2; the match to TRBD1 covers 7 bases. Germline V lookup: CDR1 SGHNT, CDR2 YYREEE (reference sequence). The CDR3 sequence is 14 residues long. Trimming took 4 bases from V and 2 from J; bases not matched to a gene: 5. Here the CDR3 reads CASSRPQGNYGYTF. The CDR3 DNA is TGTGCCAGCAGCAGACCACAGGGGAACTATGGCTACACCTTC.

The chain is built from TRBV6-1 and TRBJ1-1; no firm D call. Trimming removed 6 bases from V and 10 bases from J, with 15 bases in between. The CDR3 runs 12 residues. Looked up from germline, CDR1 is MNHNS and CDR2 is SASEGT. The CDR3, as DNA: TGTGCCAGCAGACTAGAGGTAGCCGGAGCTTTCTTT. Encoded protein: CASRLEVAGAFF.

As concerns this clone: This same CDR3 is encoded by further DNA sequences in the sample. The rearrangement joins TRBV25-1 to TRBJ1-2; tentatively, D is TRBD1 (6 bases). This CDR3 region has 12 residues. V shed 6 bases and J shed 6 bases, with 11 bases lying between them. CDR1 and CDR2 from the germline V gene are MGHDK and SYGVNS. CDR3 sequence (DNA): TGTGCCAGCAGCTTCGACAGGCATGGCTACACCTTC. It is translated as CASSFDRHGYTF.

The chain couples TRBV7-3 to TRBJ2-7; 11 bases align to TRBD2. Per the germline V gene, CDR1 is SGHTA and CDR2 is FQGTGA. V lost 5 bases, J lost 7 bases, and 7 bases stayed unmatched. The CDR3 runs 14 residues. Here the CDR3 DNA reads TGTGCCAGCAGCACTAGCGGGGGACGGGGTGAGCAGTACTTC. This sequence encodes CASSTSGGRGEQYF.

The gene calls are TRBV7-3 and TRBJ1-1; D not certain. CDR1 SGHTA and CDR2 FQGTGA come from the germline V gene. This CDR3 spans 14 amino acids. V lost 3 bases and J 0 bases, leaving 8 bases between the germline ends. This CDR3 is CASSFGGMNTEAFF. The CDR3 DNA sequence: TGTGCCAGCAGCTTCGGAGGGATGAACACTGAAGCTTTCTTT.

There are a few counts of this clone. V usage is TRBV6-1 and J usage is TRBJ2-7; 11 bases are shared with TRBD2. This CDR3 is built from 14 residues. V lost 10 bases and J lost 0; bases outside the gene matches: 5. The germline CDR1 and CDR2 sequences are MNHNS and SASEGT. Here the CDR3 DNA reads TGTGCCACCTCCGGGACTAGCGGCTCCTACGAGCAGTACTTC. This codes for CATSGTSGSYEQYF.

This clone was seen ten or more times. This chain uses TRBV6-1 with TRBJ1-3, with 8 bases fitting TRBD1. CDR1 and CDR2 (germline): MNHNS, SASEGT. The CDR3 is 16 amino acids. With V trimmed by 4 bases and J by 3 bases, 8 bases remained unmatched. In DNA, the CDR3 is TGTGCCAGCAGTGCCCTCAGGGGGCGAGGTGGAAACACCATATATTTT. Translated, it gives CASSALRGRGGNTIYF.

This clone has more than one count but fewer than ten. The chain has TRBV4-3 and TRBJ2-7; TRBD1 agrees at 7 bases. The CDR3 length is 14 residues. The germline CDR1 and CDR2 sequences are LGHNA and YSLEER. Unmatched junction bases numbered 4, after V lost 0 bases and J lost 5 bases. This chain's CDR3 is CASSQDRQGDEQYF. As DNA, the CDR3 is TGCGCCAGCAGCCAAGATCGACAGGGCGACGAGCAGTACTTC.

This rearrangement joins TRBV7-2 to TRBJ1-5, with D maybe TRBD1 (6 bases). CDR1 and CDR2 from the germline V gene are SGHTA and FQGNSA. The CDR3 totals 14 residues. V gave up 5 bases and J gave up 7 bases, with 15 bases separating them. The CDR3 reads CASSPGGGVQPQHF. CDR3 bases: TGTGCCAGCAGCCCTGGGGGGGGCGTCCAGCCCCAGCATTTT.

V gene TRBV4-1 combines with J gene TRBJ2-7; TRBD1 matches at 8 bases. The germline V gene encodes CDR1 MGHRA and CDR2 YSYEKL. The CDR3 contains 16 residues. J was trimmed by 3 bases and V by 4 bases; bases with no gene match: 11. CDR3: CASSRSPDRVVYEQYF. The CDR3 region has the DNA TGCGCCAGCAGCCGGTCACCGGACAGGGTCGTCTACGAGCAGTACTTC.

Points on this clone: The same CDR3 arises from other DNA sequences in this sample as well. The chain is built from TRBV12-5 and TRBJ2-3, with 8 bases identical to TRBD1. CDR3 length: 15 residues. CDR1 is LGHNT, CDR2 FRNRAP, per germline. V dropped 1 base and J dropped 3; count of bases not matched to a gene: 3. The CDR3 DNA reads as TGTGCTAGTGGTTTGGGACAGGGGAGAACAGATACGCAGTATTTT. This encodes CASGLGQGRTDTQYF.

The J gene is TRBJ2-7, the V gene TRBV5-6; the D gene is possibly TRBD1 (5 bases). V lost 2 bases and J 3 bases, leaving 12 bases between the germline ends. Germline V gene lookup returns CDR1 SGHDT and CDR2 YYEEEE. The CDR3 has 14 residues. The chain's CDR3 is CASSFGQGRYEQYF. DNA for the CDR3: TGTGCCAGCAGCTTCGGCCAGGGTCGCTACGAGCAGTACTTC.

V and J are TRBV5-1 and TRBJ1-1; possible D gene TRBD1, 5 bases. The CDR3 runs to 17 residues. V was clipped by 9 bases and J by 3 bases, with 27 bases between them. Germline CDR1 SGHRS, CDR2 YFSETQ. The CDR3 DNA reads TGCGCCACTCCGGGACTTAAAAAGGGTAGAATCGACACTGAAGCTTTCTTT. This codes for CATPGLKKGRIDTEAFF.

The chain uses TRBV7-9 and TRBJ2-1, with 7 positions matching TRBD2. CDR3 length equals 15 residues. Looked up from germline, CDR1 is SEHNR and CDR2 is FQNEAQ (reference sequence). The V segment lost 5 bases and the J segment 2 bases; nucleotides outside the gene matches: 6. CDR3 residues: CASSQGLPAYNEQFF. DNA of the CDR3: TGTGCCAGCAGCCAGGGACTACCAGCCTACAATGAGCAGTTCTTC.

This clone appeared a few times. V is TRBV30 and J is TRBJ1-4, with D perhaps matching TRBD1 (5 bases). This CDR3 contains 13 residues. Deletions cut 2 bases from V and 7 bases from J, with 11 bases between. The germline V gene has CDR1 GTSNPN and CDR2 SVGIG (reference sequence). The CDR3 reads CAWSNPGLEKLFF. The DNA for the CDR3 is TGTGCCTGGAGTAACCCGGGACTTGAAAAACTGTTTTTT.

The chain joins TRBV20-1 to TRBJ1-1, with D uncertain. The germline V gene encodes CDR1 DFQATT and CDR2 SNEGSKA (reference sequence). V was cut by 1 base and J by 5 bases, with 5 bases left in between. CDR3 length: 11 amino acids. CDR3 coding DNA: TGCAGTGCTAGAGTTTCGACTGAAGCTTTCTTT. This encodes CSARVSTEAFF.

The chain has TRBV6-5 and TRBJ1-2, with D unresolved. This CDR3 comprises 14 residues. V lost 2 bases to trimming and J lost 4 bases, with 11 bases between them. Germline V lookup: CDR1 MNHEY, CDR2 SVGAGI. This chain's CDR3 is CASSYTHSTYGYTF. The CDR3 DNA is TGTGCCAGCAGTTACACTCACAGCACCTATGGCTACACCTTC.

The J gene is TRBJ2-3, the V gene TRBV30; D is possibly TRBD1 (6 bases). Germline values: CDR1 GTSNPN, CDR2 SVGIG (reference sequence). The CDR3 is made up of 13 amino acids. V lost 3 bases, J lost 6 bases, and 13 bases lay in between. CDR3 in amino acids: CAWSPGTPDTQYF. CDR3 DNA: TGTGCCTGGAGCCCGGGGACACCCGATACGCAGTATTTT.

The chain employs TRBV21-1 and TRBJ1-5; the table's D call TRBD1 went unverified against the DNA. TRBV21-1 is termed a pseudogene. The CDR3 has 16 residues. The CDR3 spells CASSRGTGGSNQPQHF. For the CDR3, the DNA is TGTGCCAGCAGCAGAGGGACAGGGGGCTCTAATCAGCCCCAGCATTTT.

The chain has TRBV5-5 and TRBJ1-1; D ambiguous. Germline V gives CDR1 SGHKS, CDR2 YYEKEE (reference sequence). The germline V and J ends were trimmed by 6 bases and 6 bases, with 9 bases remaining between them. The CDR3 sequence is 11 residues long. DNA for the CDR3: TGTGCCAGCAATGGCCGCCCTGAAGCTTTCTTT. As protein: CASNGRPEAFF.

With regard to this clone: The final CDR3 position lacks the conserved phenylalanine or tryptophan, pointing to a likely read error. It is unclear where the CDR3 begins or ends on the DNA, so no DNA is shown, and the CDR3 is as TCRdb lists it. The V gene is TRBV18, the J gene TRBJ1-5; the listed D gene, TRBD1, was not tested against the DNA. The CDR3 length equals 13 residues, ends included. Per germline, CDR1 KGHSH and CDR2 LQKENI. This chain's CDR3 is CASSPEGQGHWRV.

This clone was seen a single time. The V gene is TRBV10-1, the J gene TRBJ2-1, with TRBD2 identical over 10 bases. V lost 5 bases, J lost 8 bases, and 9 bases stayed unmatched. The CDR3 covers 15 residues. Looked up from germline, CDR1 is WNHNN and CDR2 is SYGVQD (reference sequence). The CDR3 nucleotides are TGCGCCAGCAGTACTACTAGCGGGATGGACCATGAGCAGTTCTTC. Translation gives CASSTTSGMDHEQFF.

J is TRBJ2-3 and V is TRBV9; the match to TRBD1 covers 9 bases. V trimming: 6 bases; J trimming: 2 bases; junction bases outside the gene matches: 10. The length of the CDR3 is 16 residues. Germline lookup yields CDR1 SGDLS and CDR2 YYNGEE. The CDR3 nucleotides are TGTGCCAGCACCAAGAGACAGGGGGTTTACACAGATACGCAGTATTTT. This sequence encodes CASTKRQGVYTDTQYF.

Turning to this clone: Germline and junction disagree at one end, which may indicate a read error. The chain links TRBV2 to TRBJ1-5; D unresolved. Germline CDR1 reads SNHLY; CDR2 reads FYNNEI. The CDR3 totals 14 residues. The CDR3 DNA sequence: TGTGCCAGCAGTGGCGGTGGAAGGTATCAGCCCCAGAATTTT. Protein: CASSGGGRYQPQNF.

The chain is built from TRBV5-1 and TRBJ1-4; 8 bases are a match to TRBD1. The V gene's germline CDR1 is SGHRS and CDR2 YFSETQ. J gave up 7 bases and V 4 bases, and 12 bases lay outside the gene matches. The CDR3 contains 16 residues. CDR3 amino acids: CASSNRDRTISEKLFF. Written as DNA, the CDR3 is TGCGCCAGCAGCAACCGGGACAGGACCATCAGTGAAAAACTGTTTTTT.

The chain couples TRBV7-2 to TRBJ2-1; TRBD2 might be the D (6 bases). Trimming removed 5 bases at V and 6 bases at J, with 14 bases between. The CDR3 runs to 14 residues. The germline gives CDR1 SGHTA, CDR2 FQGNSA. CDR3 sequence reads: CASSIETRGNEQFF. The CDR3, as DNA: TGTGCCAGCAGCATTGAGACTAGAGGCAATGAGCAGTTCTTC.

The chain carries TRBV4-1 and TRBJ1-1, with a weak D call TRBD1 (6 bases). The germline gives CDR1 MGHRA, CDR2 YSYEKL. V lost 4 bases, J lost 8 bases, and 14 bases lay in between. The CDR3 extends over 13 amino acids. The CDR3 region is CASSPLKTGEAFF. The CDR3 DNA is TGCGCCAGCAGCCCTCTAAAGACAGGCGAAGCTTTCTTT.

This sequence joins TRBV7-7 and TRBJ2-2; 9 bases are a match to TRBD1. The CDR3 covers 17 residues. CDR1 and CDR2 from the germline V gene are SSHAT and FNYEAQ (reference sequence). V was clipped by 5 bases and J by 4 bases; unmatched bases: 11. In DNA, the CDR3 is TGTGCCAGCAGCCCAGAGACCGGGACAGGGTCCACCGGGGAGCTGTTTTTT. This encodes CASSPETGTGSTGELFF.

The rearrangement links TRBV7-2 to TRBJ2-5; D perhaps matches TRBD1 (6 bases). The length of the CDR3 is 14 residues. Germline V gene data show CDR1 as SGHTA and CDR2 as FQGNSA. Trimming pared 5 bases from V and 2 bases from J, leaving 12 bases between. The DNA for the CDR3 is TGTGCCAGCAGCGCAGGGACAATACAAGAGACCCAGTACTTC. This codes for CASSAGTIQETQYF.

The rearrangement joins TRBV10-3 to TRBJ2-7, with TRBD2 matching over 8 bases. After removal of 11 bases from V and 2 bases from J, the junction contained 5 bases not matched to a gene. CDR3 length: 12 residues. Germline CDR1 is ENHRY and CDR2 is SYGVKD. The CDR3 DNA reads TGTGCCGCAGGCGGGGGGACCTACGAGCAGTACTTC. It is translated as CAAGGGTYEQYF.